These 24 T cell receptor beta chains were sequenced from one sample in a study of blood T cells in healthy people across ages. With a J-beta primer mix and a sample-barcoded 5' primer, a second PCR ran roughly 6 to 12 cycles. MiXCR, run by TCRdb on the 5' RACE reads, gives a single entry per CDR3 protein. The sample includes roughly 800,000 distinct CDR3 sequences, about 55% seen only once; the top ten take around 41%. The sample comprised blood. The source of these receptors is a man older than 75 in good health.

This clonotype has just one count. V usage is TRBV2 and J usage is TRBJ1-1; possibly TRBD1 for D (5 bases). Looked up from germline, CDR1 is SNHLY and CDR2 is FYNNEI. Trimming took off 5 bases at V and 0 bases at J, with 10 bases between the two ends. The CDR3 length is 14 residues. CDR3 coding DNA: TGTGCCAGCAGTCTAGGGGTGCTGAACACTGAAGCTTTCTTT. This codes for CASSLGVLNTEAFF.

The chain joins TRBV6-2 or TRBV6-3 to TRBJ2-5; 9 bases match TRBD2. The CDR3 is 15 amino acids. After removal of 4 bases from V and 2 bases from J, the junction contained 5 bases not matched to a gene. Germline V CDR1 and CDR2: MNHEY, SVGEGT. CDR3 DNA: TGTGCCAGCAGTTTTAGCGGGAGAGGTCAAGAGACCCAGTACTTC. It is translated as CASSFSGRGQETQYF.

This chain links TRBV20-1 with TRBJ1-2; 7 bases are shared with TRBD1. This CDR3 has 14 residues. V lost 6 bases to trimming and J lost 5 bases; unmatched junction nucleotides: 12. Germline V gives CDR1 DFQATT, CDR2 SNEGSKA (reference sequence). This chain's CDR3 is CSAPVSRGPYGYTF. For the CDR3, the DNA is TGCAGTGCCCCGGTTAGTAGGGGGCCATATGGCTACACCTTC.

This clonotype was seen more than once but under ten times. V and J are TRBV5-1 and TRBJ2-5; D might be TRBD1 (6 bases). This CDR3 region has 15 residues. Trimming pared 5 bases from V and 1 base from J, leaving 15 bases between. Germline CDR1 reads SGHRS; CDR2 reads YFSETQ. CDR3 sequence: CASRDYVGAQETQYF. CDR3 DNA sequence: TGCGCCAGCAGAGACTACGTGGGGGCCCAAGAGACCCAGTACTTC.

This clonotype occurred once. The chain recombines TRBV27 with TRBJ2-7, with 8 nucleotides matching TRBD1. CDR1 and CDR2 (germline): MNHEY, SMNVEV (reference sequence). The CDR3 runs to 14 residues. Trimming at V came to 8 bases and at J to 5 bases, leaving 11 bases not matched to a gene. The CDR3 bases are TGTGCCAGCGGAAGAGGACAGGGTATAGACGAGCAGTACTTC. Its protein product is CASGRGQGIDEQYF.

V and J are TRBV9 and TRBJ2-7, with D possibly called TRBD1 or TRBD2 (5 bases each). Germline CDR1 and CDR2: SGDLS and YYNGEE. Trimming removed 4 bases at V and 2 bases at J, with 13 bases between. There are 14 residues in the CDR3. CDR3 in amino acids: CASSLGDATYEQYF. For the CDR3, the DNA is TGTGCCAGCAGCCTGGGGGACGCTACCTACGAGCAGTACTTC.

The chain uses TRBV5-1 and TRBJ1-1; 7 bases are shared with TRBD1. The CDR3 length is 14 residues. The germline V gene has CDR1 SGHRS and CDR2 YFSETQ. V was clipped by 0 bases and J by 5 bases; unmatched bases: 4. This CDR3 is CASSLEDRATEAFF. The CDR3 DNA reads TGCGCCAGCAGCTTGGAAGACAGGGCGACTGAAGCTTTCTTT.

CDR3 DNA: TGCGCCAGCAGCTGGAGGGCAGACCCACAAATTCAGTACTTC. It is translated as CASSWRADPQIQYF. J is TRBJ2-4 and V is TRBV5-1; D is perhaps TRBD2 (6 bases). V gave up 3 bases and J gave up 10 bases, with 17 bases separating them. Per the germline V gene, CDR1 is SGHRS and CDR2 is YFSETQ. The CDR3 length is 14 residues.

The genes are TRBV4-2 and TRBJ2-7; TRBD1 matches 11 bases. Germline CDR1 and CDR2: LGHNA and YNFKEQ. J was trimmed by 3 bases and V by 4 bases; bases with no gene match: 5. The CDR3 runs to 15 residues. The CDR3 DNA follows: TGTGCCAGCAGCCCTCTAGGGACAGGGGGCTACGAGCAGTACTTC. Its translation: CASSPLGTGGYEQYF.

The rearrangement links TRBV28 to TRBJ2-3, with TRBD2 matching 9 bases. With V trimmed by 9 bases and J by 5 bases, 6 bases remained unmatched. The CDR3 runs to 13 residues. Germline CDR1 is MDHEN and CDR2 is SYDVKM. The chain's CDR3 is CASRGRAGDTQYF. The CDR3, as DNA: TGTGCCAGTCGCGGGAGGGCGGGAGATACGCAGTATTTT.

The rearrangement links TRBV30 to TRBJ2-2; a possible D gene is TRBD2 (5 bases). V lost 5 bases, J lost 2 bases, and 15 bases lay in between. From germline, CDR1 is GTSNPN and CDR2 SVGIG (reference sequence). The CDR3 is 15 residues long. The DNA for the CDR3 is TGTGCCTGGTCCGGGGTCACGGCTAACACCGGGGAGCTGTTTTTT. Translated, it gives CAWSGVTANTGELFF.

The genes are TRBV24-1 and TRBJ2-1, with 8 bases identical to TRBD2. Per the germline V gene, CDR1 is KGHDR and CDR2 is SFDVKD. This CDR3 has 12 amino acids. V was clipped by 6 bases and J by 7 bases; unmatched bases: 1. For the CDR3, the DNA is TGTGCCACCAGTTTAGCGGGAAATGAGCAGTTCTTC. It encodes CATSLAGNEQFF.

V and J are TRBV2 and TRBJ1-2; D is undetermined. The CDR3 covers 12 residues. The ends were cut back, 0 bases at V and 8 bases at J, with 7 bases in the middle. Germline assignment: CDR1 SNHLY and CDR2 FYNNEI. The CDR3 is CASSEALAGYTF. The CDR3 DNA follows: TGTGCCAGCAGTGAAGCGCTTGCCGGCTACACCTTC.

Only one count was recorded for this clonotype. The V call is TRBV20-1, the J call TRBJ2-3; D might be TRBD1 (6 bases). V gave up 3 bases and J gave up 4 bases, with 8 bases separating them. Germline-derived CDR1 and CDR2 are DFQATT and SNEGSKA (reference sequence). There are 12 residues in the CDR3. The CDR3 region is CSASTGPDTQYF. The CDR3 coding sequence is TGCAGTGCTAGCACAGGGCCAGATACGCAGTATTTT.

The chain carries TRBV13 and TRBJ1-4; D ambiguous. The CDR3 totals 14 residues. Looked up from germline, CDR1 is PRHDT and CDR2 is FYEKMQ (reference sequence). V was trimmed by 4 bases and J by 4 bases, leaving 10 bases between them. In DNA, the CDR3 is TGTGCCAGCAGCTATGGGCAGAGTAATGAAAAACTGTTTTTT. Translation: CASSYGQSNEKLFF.

The CDR3 DNA is TGTGCCAGCAGCGAGCGGGGTTCTGCTTTCTTT. Protein product: CASSERGSAFF. The V and J genes are TRBV6-5 and TRBJ1-1; D gene unclear. The CDR3 sequence is 11 residues long. V was shortened by 6 bases and J by 11 bases, with 13 bases between the two germline ends. Germline CDR1 reads MNHEY; CDR2 reads SVGAGI.

V gene TRBV29-1 combines with J gene TRBJ2-3; 7 bases are a match to TRBD1. Germline lookup yields CDR1 SQVTM and CDR2 ANQGSEA. V dropped 8 bases and J dropped 1; count of bases not matched to a gene: 3. This CDR3 comprises 12 residues. The CDR3 coding sequence is TGCAGCACCGGACAGGGCACAGATACGCAGTATTTT. It is translated as CSTGQGTDTQYF.

The V call is TRBV21-1, the J call TRBJ2-7; no DNA check was done on the table's D call, TRBD2. TRBV21-1 is annotated as a pseudogene. This CDR3 comprises 20 residues. CDR3 amino acids: CASSSRPGGPTSPRSYEQYF. The CDR3 DNA is TGTGCCAGCAGCTCCCGCCCGGGAGGGCCCACGTCCCCAAGGTCCTACGAGCAGTACTTC.

This chain connects TRBV5-8 to TRBJ2-1; D unresolved. The ends were cut back, 4 bases at V and 7 bases at J, with 9 bases in the middle. Looked up from germline, CDR1 is SGHTS and CDR2 is YDEGEE. This CDR3 has 12 amino acids. CDR3 amino acids: CASSTGRNEQFF. For the CDR3, the DNA is TGTGCCAGCAGCACCGGAAGGAATGAGCAGTTCTTC.

This chain connects TRBV7-9 to TRBJ1-1; D possibly corresponds to TRBD1 (6 bases). The germline gives CDR1 SEHNR, CDR2 FQNEAQ (reference sequence). The V and J ends lost 1 base and 11 bases respectively, with 14 bases between them. This CDR3 is built from 13 residues. CDR3 amino acids: CASSLGGFQGAFF. In DNA, the CDR3 is TGTGCCAGCAGCTTAGGAGGGTTCCAGGGGGCTTTCTTT.

The chain has TRBV12-3 or TRBV12-4 and TRBJ2-2; D gene uncertain. The V and J ends lost 4 bases and 4 bases respectively, with 4 bases between them. This CDR3 is built from 12 residues. CDR3 in amino acids: CASSYITGELFF. DNA for the CDR3: TGTGCCAGCAGTTATATCACCGGGGAGCTGTTTTTT.

This clonotype came up a few times. The chain uses TRBV9 and TRBJ2-7; the D gene could be TRBD1 or TRBD2 (6 bases each). CDR1 and CDR2 from the germline V gene are SGDLS and YYNGEE. This CDR3 has 15 residues. V lost 6 bases to trimming and J lost 4 bases, with 20 bases between them. DNA for the CDR3: TGTGCCAGCACCAAAGAGCCGGGGGCGAGGTACGAGCAGTACTTC. Residues: CASTKEPGARYEQYF.

V usage is TRBV12-3 or TRBV12-4 and J usage is TRBJ2-1; D possibly uses TRBD1 or TRBD2 (6 bases each). Judging by the DNA end, TRBJ2-7 fits better; the J call may be wrong. The CDR3 sequence is 19 residues long. CDR3 coding DNA: TGTGCCAGCAGCCGTGTAGGGGGGAGCGGCACCCTCTCCTACAATGAGCAGTACTTC. Amino acids: CASSRVGGSGTLSYNEQYF.

There are a few counts of this clonotype. This chain uses TRBV3-1 with TRBJ2-7; the D gene is possibly TRBD2 (6 bases). There are 16 residues in the CDR3. V lost 3 bases to trimming and J lost 0 bases, with 15 bases between them. Germline V gene lookup returns CDR1 LGHDT and CDR2 YNNKEL (reference sequence). As DNA, the CDR3 is TGTGCCAGCAGCCAGACCGGGACTCCCTCCTCCTACGAGCAGTACTTC. Encoded protein: CASSQTGTPSSYEQYF.